The sequence of this TCR beta chain was determined in a study of radiation and T cells in renal cell carcinoma (dated by TCRdb to 2018 to 2020). About the full investigation: Samples came from a clinical trial, in which primary renal cell carcinomas received 15 Gy stereotactic body radiation therapy followed by nephrectomy 4 weeks later. TCR beta sequencing covered around 50 samples in total, comprising approximately 26 tumors and roughly 27 peripheral blood samples. Across all 53 samples, roughly 3,700,000 unique CDR3 nucleotide sequences encoding about 2.4 million unique CDR3 amino acid sequences were identified.

The paper as a whole reports these results and caveats: An increase in top tumor clonotypes in blood was observed from baseline to 2 weeks post-radiation, followed by contraction by 4 weeks, which was taken to suggest transient expansion of tumor-resident clones. Because pretreatment tumor biopsies were not available, the baseline intratumoral presence of clonotypes could not be determined. The single-armed trial design could not address effects of radiation dose or scheduling on the TCR repertoire. Changes in the blood repertoire were not tracked past 4 weeks after treatment.

Explained via the paper, the time point label denotes: baseline pretreatment blood. The treatment or condition label corresponds to: 15 Gy SBRT to primary tumor, nephrectomy 4 weeks later. To track tumor-enriched clonotypes, serial peripheral blood was sampled from radiation-treated patients at baseline and at 2 weeks and 4 weeks after SBRT. Renal cell carcinoma with clear cell pathology was present in all patients. Genomic DNA for TCR sequencing was prepared using the QIAamp DNA Blood Mini Kit (Qiagen). Only samples passing all quality control checks were included in the analyses. TCR beta libraries were generated from genomic DNA with the immunoSEQ kit, following the manufacturer's recommendations. For library preparation, a first multiplex PCR was performed with proprietary primers, followed by a second PCR in which unique barcodes were added, and bead cleanups were performed after each round. A kit-provided positive control reaction and a negative control reaction were included in every sample batch. The final libraries were assessed on an Agilent 4200 TapeStation D1000 ScreenTape, pooled by volume, and quantified by qPCR. Sequencing ran on an Illumina NextSeq500 with a MidOutput 150-cycle cartridge, using 156 Read1 and 15 Index1 cycles with kit custom primers. The pooled library was loaded at around 1 pM, and roughly 18% PhiX control was spiked in. The authors processed their data as follows. Vendor-processed data were analyzed in R, with a clonotype defined as all T cells sharing the same CDR3 nucleotide sequence. In the clone abundance analyses, frequencies in each sample were normalized to that sample's 10,000 most abundant clones. Before analysis, public T cell clones were removed, and these numbered fewer than six per sample on average. An abundance difference of at least 32-fold between compartments was the criterion for calling clonotypes tumor-enriched or baseline blood-enriched. Clonotypes expanded or contracted between blood time points were identified with a beta-binomial differential abundance model. Tumor-blood repertoire similarity was measured with the Baroni-Urbani and Buser coefficient, and group comparisons used two-tailed Wilcoxon tests in R. TCRdb holds this immuneACCESS table with in-frame rearrangements only. Some clones are missing; in checked studies, unresolved V genes explain under half, and the rest has no known cause. V, J and clone size are taken as reported in that table, and D and trimming were inferred from the DNA itself. The sample records 140,000 or so clones, about 88% of which are singletons. Of the sample, around 11% falls within the top ten clones.

About this clone: Its antigen remains unidentified. Base qualities are missing; no much larger clone stands one base away.

CDR1 and CDR2, looked up from the germline V gene (reference sequence), are MNHEY and SMNVEV. From its cysteine to its phenylalanine, the CDR3 spans 13 amino acids. Only the CDR3 part of the read is kept: 39 bases, read in frame from the first base. V is pared back by 8 bases and J by 7 bases, with 17 bases lying between the germline termini. The input for sequencing was blood, taken from a patient whose treatment included radiotherapy and nephrectomy. The TCR comes from a woman aged 45 to 65 with renal cell carcinoma. The chain couples TRBV27 to TRBJ1-2, with no confident D gene call. The CDR3 here reads CASANPNLGGYTF. Read as DNA, the sequence is TGTGCCAGCGCAAACCCTAATCTGGGTGGCTACACCTTC.